These T cell receptor beta chains were read from a single sample in a study of T cells in Graves' hyperthyroidism and ophthalmopathy. MiXCR was run by TCRdb on the multiplex PCR reads, yielding one entry per CDR3 protein. The sample includes more than 450,000 distinct CDR3 sequences, 12% to 15% of them seen just once. The sequenced sample was blood. These receptors came from a woman aged 40 to 50 with Graves' hyperthyroidism. Each CDR3 is given with its conserved first and last residue. The D gene is left open where the match is weak. The size entry is marked missing in some rows and otherwise reads once, few, many or a size class.

TRBD1	TRBV27	many	TRBJ1-2	CASSPGQGAYGYTF	TGTGCCAGCAGTCCGGGACAGGGGGCTTATGGCTACACCTTC
TRBD1	TRBV2	-	TRBJ1-5	CASSSPYRGGNQPRHF	TGTGCCAGCAGTTCTCCCTACAGGGGCGGTAATCAGCCCCGGCATTTT
TRBD1	TRBV15	many	TRBJ2-1	CATSRDFQGVSNEQFF	TGTGCCACCAGCAGAGATTTTCAGGGGGTATCCAATGAGCAGTTCTTC
-	TRBV6-1	-	TRBJ1-1	CASIWRANTEAFF	TGTGCCAGCATTTGGAGGGCGAACACTGAAGCTTTCTTT
-	TRBV13	many	TRBJ2-1	CASSSPGTIYNEQFF	TGTGCCAGCAGCTCACCCGGGACGATCTACAATGAGCAGTTCTTC
TRBD2	TRBV28	many	TRBJ2-1	CASKGLAGANYNEQFF	TGTGCCAGCAAAGGACTAGCGGGAGCTAACTACAATGAGCAGTTCTTC
-	TRBV6-1	-	TRBJ2-1	CASTETYNEQFF	TGTGCCAGCACTGAAACCTACAATGAGCAGTTCTTC
TRBD1	TRBV10-3	many	TRBJ1-4	CAIKSDRGGEKLFF	TGTGCCATCAAATCCGACAGGGGGGGCGAAAAACTGTTTTTT
-	TRBV6-1	-	TRBJ2-5	CASTGTAKETQYF	TGTGCCAGTACCGGGACTGCTAAAGAGACCCAGTACTTC
-	TRBV30	many	TRBJ1-1	CACDPDSLNTEAFF	TGTGCCTGCGACCCGGACAGTCTGAACACTGAAGCTTTCTTT
-	TRBV12-3/TRBV12-4	-	TRBJ2-1	CASSLGRVNEQFF	TGTGCCAGCAGTTTGGGACGGGTCAATGAGCAGTTCTTC
-	TRBV6-1	few	TRBJ2-2	CASIRVETGELFF	TGTGCCAGCATCAGGGTTGAAACCGGGGAGCTGTTTTTT
-	TRBV20-1	many	TRBJ2-5	CSARDHSLYQETQYF	TGCAGTGCTAGAGACCACTCCTTGTACCAAGAGACCCAGTACTTC
-	TRBV28	many	TRBJ1-1	CASIRGAFMNTEAFF	TGTGCCAGCATAAGGGGGGCCTTCATGAACACTGAAGCTTTCTTT
-	TRBV12-5	-	TRBJ1-1	CASGLVTGTMNTEAFF	TGTGCTAGTGGTTTGGTAACAGGGACCATGAACACTGAAGCTTTCTTT
-	TRBV29-1	-	TRBJ2-5	CSVEESVETQYF	TGCAGCGTTGAGGAATCTGTAGAGACCCAGTACTTC
TRBD2	TRBV27	few	TRBJ2-7	CASSFGGRAVEQYF	TGTGCCAGCAGTTTTGGCGGGAGGGCCGTTGAGCAGTACTTC
-	TRBV5-1	many	TRBJ1-2	CASSPQGASVLEGYTF	TGCGCCAGCAGCCCCCAAGGGGCTTCGGTACTTGAGGGCTACACCTTC
-	TRBV12-3/TRBV12-4	-	TRBJ2-2	CASSLAGVSTGELFF	TGTGCCAGCAGTTTAGCGGGAGTGTCCACCGGGGAGCTGTTTTTT
-	TRBV30	many	TRBJ2-2	CAWSQPNTGELFF	TGTGCCTGGAGTCAGCCGAACACCGGGGAGCTGTTTTTT
TRBD1	TRBV7-2	-	TRBJ1-2	CASSLGAGGGNYGYTF	TGTGCCAGCAGCTTAGGGGCAGGAGGGGGCAACTATGGCTACACCTTC
-	TRBV12-3/TRBV12-4	few	TRBJ1-6	CASSLRGYNSPLHF	TGTGCCAGCAGTTTAAGGGGGTATAATTCACCCCTCCACTTT
-	TRBV12-3/TRBV12-4	many	TRBJ1-1	CASSLRYQRNTEAFF	TGTGCCAGCAGTTTACGGTATCAGAGGAACACTGAAGCTTTCTTT
-	TRBV11-3	many	TRBJ2-3	CASSLGIQKSTDTQYF	TGTGCCAGCAGCTTAGGTATCCAGAAGAGCACAGATACGCAGTATTTT
TRBD1	TRBV7-9	few	TRBJ1-6	CATRGQGQDSPLHF	TGTGCCACCCGGGGACAGGGTCAAGATTCACCCCTCCACTTT
-	TRBV18	many	TRBJ1-1	CASSTAPSGTGGTEAFF	TGTGCCAGCTCAACTGCCCCTTCCGGGACGGGGGGCACTGAAGCTTTCTTT
TRBD2	TRBV20-1	many	TRBJ2-5	CSASGGRDQETQYF	TGCAGTGCTAGCGGCGGGAGGGATCAAGAGACCCAGTACTTC
TRBD2	TRBV28	many	TRBJ2-6	CASRPSGSSGANVLTF	TGTGCCAGCAGGCCTAGCGGGAGCTCTGGGGCCAACGTCCTGACTTTC
-	TRBV6-1	many	TRBJ1-5	CASSGRNQPQHF	TGTGCCAGCAGTGGGAGAAATCAGCCCCAGCATTTT
-	TRBV12-3/TRBV12-4	many	TRBJ2-7	CASSLGSAAYEQYF	TGTGCCAGCAGTTTAGGAAGCGCAGCTTACGAGCAGTACTTC
-	TRBV28	many	TRBJ2-6	CASRDSGANVLTF	TGTGCCAGCAGGGACTCTGGGGCCAACGTCCTGACTTTC
TRBD2	TRBV24-1	few	TRBJ2-3	CATSDWPSGGGTDTQYF	TGTGCCACCAGTGATTGGCCTAGCGGGGGCGGGACAGATACGCAGTATTTT
TRBD1	TRBV5-1	-	TRBJ1-4	CASSLDRENEKLFF	TGTGCCAGCAGCCTGGACAGGGAGAATGAAAAACTGTTTTTT
TRBD2	TRBV5-1	few	TRBJ2-1	CASSDGLAGSPFF	TGCGCCAGCAGCGACGGACTAGCGGGATCTCCGTTCTTC
TRBD2	TRBV11-2	-	TRBJ2-2	CASSFDGTRAGELFF	TGTGCCAGCAGCTTCGACGGGACTAGGGCCGGGGAGCTGTTTTTT
-	TRBV30	many	TRBJ1-5	CAWSAGSFYSNQPQHF	TGTGCCTGGAGTGCAGGGTCCTTCTATAGCAATCAGCCCCAGCATTTT
-	TRBV11-2	many	TRBJ1-1	CASSLGRGVGAFF	TGTGCCAGCAGCTTAGGAAGGGGAGTCGGAGCTTTCTTT
TRBD1	TRBV24-1	few	TRBJ2-5	CATSPPPGQQETQYF	TGTGCCACCAGTCCACCCCCGGGACAGCAAGAGACCCAGTACTTC
TRBD2	TRBV2	-	TRBJ2-2	CASRGLAGAGGELFF	TGTGCCAGCAGGGGACTAGCGGGAGCGGGCGGGGAGCTGTTTTTT
-	TRBV5-5	many	TRBJ1-2	CASSLVRHYNYGYTF	TGTGCCAGCAGCTTGGTCAGGCACTACAACTATGGCTACACCTTC